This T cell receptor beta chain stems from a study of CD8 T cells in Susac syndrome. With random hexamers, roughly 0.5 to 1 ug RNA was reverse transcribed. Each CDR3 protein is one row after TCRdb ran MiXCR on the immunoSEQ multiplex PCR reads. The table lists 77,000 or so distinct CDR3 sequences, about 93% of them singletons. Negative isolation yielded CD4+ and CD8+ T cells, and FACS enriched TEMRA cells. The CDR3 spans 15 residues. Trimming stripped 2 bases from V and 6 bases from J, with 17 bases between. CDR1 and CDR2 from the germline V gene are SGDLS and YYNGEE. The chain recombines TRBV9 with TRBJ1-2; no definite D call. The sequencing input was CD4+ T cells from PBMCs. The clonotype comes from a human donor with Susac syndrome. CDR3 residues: CASSVSLANSDGYTF. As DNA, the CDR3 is TGTGCCAGCAGCGTTAGCTTAGCCAATTCGGATGGCTACACCTTC.